One sample yielded the 9 T cell receptor beta chains listed below, sequenced in a study of B cell selection in AIRE deficiency. Data came from immunoSEQ multiplex PCR; TCRdb stores just in-frame clones and leaves some out. The table lists about 21,000 clones, 97% of them singletons, with 0.15% to 0.2% in the top ten. Conventional CD4 T cells were sorted as CD4+CD127+ cells. The sequenced sample consisted of conventional CD4+ T cells sorted from PBMCs. All receptors come from a human donor with AIRE deficiency.

The CDR3 loop reads CASSYAGEYEQYF. The CDR3 DNA sequence: TGTGCCAGCAGTTACGCCGGGGAATACGAGCAGTACTTC. The chain links TRBV6-5 to TRBJ2-7; a weak D match, TRBD2 (5 bases). CDR3 size: 13 residues. Trimming removed 2 bases at V and 4 bases at J, with 9 bases between. The germline V gene has CDR1 MNHEY and CDR2 SVGAGI.

This clone was picked up one time. V is TRBV28 and J is TRBJ1-1; 7 bases agree with TRBD1. CDR3 length: 15 amino acids. From germline, CDR1 is MDHEN and CDR2 SYDVKM. Trimming took 8 bases from V and 1 from J; bases not matched to a gene: 10. CDR3 bases: TGTGCCAGCCCTCGGCAGGGGGGGACGAACACTGAAGCTTTCTTT. This translates into CASPRQGGTNTEAFF.

The rearrangement links TRBV10-3 to TRBJ1-6; D may be TRBD1 (5 bases). The V end was cut by 5 bases, the J end by 7 bases, with 15 bases between. The CDR3 is made up of 15 amino acids. The germline gives CDR1 ENHRY, CDR2 SYGVKD. The CDR3 reads CAISSGPQDNSPLHF. The CDR3 DNA reads as TGTGCCATCAGTTCGGGGCCACAGGACAATTCACCCCTCCACTTT.

This chain's CDR3 is CASSRPGGVDTQYF. DNA for the CDR3: TGCGCCAGCAGCCGACCTGGGGGAGTAGATACGCAGTATTTT. This chain joins TRBV4-1 and TRBJ2-3; either TRBD1 or TRBD2 may supply D (5 bases each). The CDR3 is made up of 14 amino acids. Germline CDR1 and CDR2: MGHRA and YSYEKL. Trimming left V 4 bases short and J 5 bases short, with 13 bases between.

This rearrangement joins TRBV29-1 to TRBJ1-2, with D possibly matching TRBD1 (5 bases). Trimming took off 3 bases at V and 4 bases at J, with 15 bases between the two ends. There are 14 residues in the CDR3. CDR1 is SQVTM and CDR2 is ANQGSEA in the germline V gene. CDR3 coding DNA: TGCAGCGTTGAGTGGGCAGGGATTGGCTATGGCTACACCTTC. Protein product: CSVEWAGIGYGYTF.

DNA for the CDR3: TGTGCCAGCAGGCAGACAGGGGTTCATGGCTACACCTTC. Encoded protein: CASRQTGVHGYTF. This sequence joins TRBV7-8 and TRBJ1-2; 8 positions match TRBD1. CDR1 and CDR2 (germline): SGHVS, FQNEAQ. CDR3 length equals 13 residues. The V segment lost 6 bases and the J segment 6 bases; nucleotides outside the gene matches: 6.

The chain joins TRBV4-1 to TRBJ2-7, with 10 bases identical to TRBD1. Looked up from germline, CDR1 is MGHRA and CDR2 is YSYEKL. Trimming cost V 2 bases and J 0 bases; bases outside gene matches: 4. This CDR3 contains 16 residues. CDR3 in DNA: TGCGCCAGCAGCCAAATATGGACAGGGGGCTCCTACGAGCAGTACTTC. Translation: CASSQIWTGGSYEQYF.

The CDR3 protein is CASSVVRGELFF. For the CDR3, the DNA is TGTGCCAGCAGCGTAGTTCGGGGGGAGCTGTTTTTT. The chain carries TRBV9 and TRBJ2-2; D not certain. The ends were cut back, 0 bases at V and 8 bases at J, with 5 bases in the middle. The CDR3 is made up of 12 amino acids. Germline V gene data show CDR1 as SGDLS and CDR2 as YYNGEE.

This chain uses TRBV5-1 with TRBJ2-1, with 7 bases fitting TRBD2. After removal of 4 bases from V and 7 bases from J, the junction contained 14 bases not matched to a gene. This CDR3 comprises 16 residues. Germline CDR1 reads SGHRS; CDR2 reads YFSETQ. The CDR3 loop reads CASSLAGTTRLNEQFF. DNA of the CDR3: TGCGCCAGCAGCCTGGCCGGGACTACACGATTGAATGAGCAGTTCTTC.